A single sample is the source of the 31 T cell receptor beta chains below, sequenced in a study of cytomegalovirus exposure and HLA in healthy donors (dated by TCRdb to 2015 to 2018). Library generation was performed with the immunoSEQ multiplex PCR assay. For the multiplex PCR, a mixture combining 60 forward primers for TCR Vbeta segments and 13 reverse primers for TCR Jbeta segments was used. TCRdb's version of the immuneACCESS table is confined to in-frame rearrangements and falls short of the full clone set. An unresolved V gene accounts for under half of the shortfall where checked; the remainder is of unknown origin. In all, the sample holds about 180,000 clones, and roughly 80% of those were seen once. The ten largest clones take up 6% to 7.5% of the sample. Material: PBMCs. The receptors shown here come from a young man in good health and CMV-seropositive.

This chain joins TRBV2 and TRBJ2-1; 8 nucleotides align to TRBD2. Germline V gene lookup returns CDR1 SNHLY and CDR2 FYNNEI. This CDR3 contains 16 residues. Unmatched junction bases numbered 6, after V lost 3 bases and J lost 2 bases. DNA of the CDR3: TGTGCCAGCAGTGATCAGGCGGGAGGAACCTACAATGAGCAGTTCTTC. Residues: CASSDQAGGTYNEQFF.

The count of this clone is one. The rearrangement uses TRBV15 and TRBJ2-7; maybe TRBD1 (6 bases). Trimming removed 5 bases at V and 2 bases at J, with 10 bases between. Germline V gene data show CDR1 as LNHNV and CDR2 as YYDKDF (reference sequence). The CDR3 extends over 13 amino acids. This CDR3 reads CATSEGQTYEQYF. The CDR3 DNA reads TGTGCCACCAGCGAAGGACAGACCTACGAGCAGTACTTC. The variable domain in full, with the rest retrieved from reference TRBV15 and TRBJ2-7, is DAMVIQNPRYQVTQFGKPVTLSCSQTLNHNVMYWYQQKSSQAPKLLFHYYDKDFNNEADTPDNFQSRRPNTSFCFLDIRSPGLGDTAMYLCATSEGQTYEQYFGPGTRLTVT.

The DNA for the CDR3 is TGTGCCAGCAGTCCCCCAGGGGGCTTCGGTGAAAAACTGTTTTTT. Translating it yields CASSPPGGFGEKLFF. This chain joins TRBV28 and TRBJ1-4; 8 bases align to TRBD1. Losses at the gene ends were 5 bases for V and 7 bases for J; bases not matched to a gene: 9. This CDR3 is 15 amino acids long. Germline V gene lookup returns CDR1 MDHEN and CDR2 SYDVKM. The full variable domain, with the rest looked up from reference TRBV28 and TRBJ1-4, is DVKVTQSSRYLVKRTGEKVFLECVQDMDHENMFWYRQDPGLGLRLIYFSYDVKMKEKGDIPEGYSVSREKKERFSLILESASTNQTSMYLCASSPPGGFGEKLFFGSGTQLSVL.

This sequence joins TRBV27 and TRBJ2-1; 7 bases line up with TRBD1. CDR1 is MNHEY, CDR2 SMNVEV, per germline (reference sequence). Trimming at V came to 1 base and at J to 4 bases, leaving 10 bases not matched to a gene. The CDR3 has 17 residues. The chain's CDR3 is CASSLCPTGAQYNEQFF. CDR3 DNA sequence: TGTGCCAGCAGTTTATGTCCCACAGGGGCACAGTACAATGAGCAGTTCTTC.

The chain has TRBV2 and TRBJ2-1, with a tentative D call TRBD2 (6 bases). V gave up 6 bases and J gave up 9 bases, with 15 bases separating them. This CDR3 has 13 residues. The germline CDR1 and CDR2 sequences are SNHLY and FYNNEI. This CDR3 reads CASRPGLTIEQFF. Written as DNA, the CDR3 is TGTGCCAGCAGACCGGGACTCACAATTGAGCAGTTCTTC.

The chain has TRBV27 and TRBJ2-1, with 9 bases that match TRBD1. V lost 1 base to trimming and J lost 3 bases; unmatched junction nucleotides: 7. Germline-derived CDR1 and CDR2 are MNHEY and SMNVEV (reference sequence). The CDR3 sequence is 17 residues long. CDR3 coding DNA: TGTGCCAGCAGTTTATTCCGGAGGGACAGGGTCTACAATGAGCAGTTCTTC. Protein: CASSLFRRDRVYNEQFF.

J is TRBJ1-1 and V is TRBV19; tentative D call: TRBD1 (5 bases). The CDR3 length is 14 residues. Trimming took off 5 bases at V and 5 bases at J, with 15 bases between the two ends. Germline V CDR1 and CDR2: LNHDA, SQIVND (reference sequence). CDR3 sequence (DNA): TGTGCCAGTAGTTTGTTAGGGGTGGCAACTGAAGCTTTCTTT. Its translation: CASSLLGVATEAFF.

In this sample, this clone turned up a few times. The rearrangement uses TRBV27 and TRBJ2-1; 10 bases map to TRBD2. The ends lost 4 bases at V and 7 bases at J; junction bases unmatched: 10. This CDR3 has 16 amino acids. Germline lookup yields CDR1 MNHEY and CDR2 SMNVEV (reference sequence). CDR3 DNA: TGTGCCAGCAGTTCCACCGGGACTAGCGCCTTTAATGAGCAGTTCTTC. Its translation is CASSSTGTSAFNEQFF.

J is TRBJ1-3 and V is TRBV6-5; tentatively, D is TRBD1 (6 bases). The V end was cut by 4 bases, the J end by 0 bases, with 10 bases between. The CDR3 has 15 residues. Germline lookup yields CDR1 MNHEY and CDR2 SVGAGI. The CDR3 region has the DNA TGTGCCAGCAGTTTTACAGGGCCCTCTGGAAACACCATATATTTT. Translation: CASSFTGPSGNTIYF.

Comments on this clone: This sample includes further DNA sequences coding for the same CDR3. The rearrangement links TRBV19 to TRBJ1-5; D not certain. The CDR3 sequence is 14 residues long. V was trimmed by 0 bases and J by 2 bases, leaving 5 bases between them. CDR1 and CDR2 (germline): LNHDA, SQIVND (reference sequence). CDR3 sequence (DNA): TGTGCCAGTAGTATAGACAGCGGCAATCAGCCCCAGCATTTT. Translated: CASSIDSGNQPQHF. The full variable domain, its missing parts supplied by reference TRBV19 and TRBJ1-5, is DGGITQSPKYLFRKEGQNVTLSCEQNLNHDAMYWYRQDPGQGLRLIYYSQIVNDFQKGDIAEGYSVSREKKESFPLTVTSAQKNPTAFYLCASSIDSGNQPQHFGDGTRLSIL.

The rearrangement links TRBV4-1 to TRBJ2-3, with TRBD2 as a possible D gene (5 bases). The V and J ends lost 1 base and 3 bases respectively, with 14 bases between them. The CDR3 is made up of 16 amino acids. Germline V gene lookup returns CDR1 MGHRA and CDR2 YSYEKL. CDR3 amino acids: CASSQVNLVATDTQYF. DNA of the CDR3: TGCGCCAGCAGCCAAGTAAACTTAGTAGCGACAGATACGCAGTATTTT.

The rearrangement links TRBV19 to TRBJ1-1, with D unresolved. This CDR3 has 13 residues. Deletions cut 7 bases from V and 2 bases from J, with 11 bases between. The germline gives CDR1 LNHDA, CDR2 SQIVND (reference sequence). The CDR3 DNA sequence: TGTGCCAGTACCGGGTCCGCCAACACTGAAGCTTTCTTT. Translation: CASTGSANTEAFF.

The chain carries TRBV14 and TRBJ2-5; unclear D gene. CDR1 is SGHDN, CDR2 FVKESK, per germline. The CDR3 has 14 amino acids. Trimming shortened V by 1 base and J by 2 bases, and 8 bases separated the two germline ends. In DNA, the CDR3 is TGTGCCAGCAGCCAAGTCTGGGCTCAAGAGACCCAGTACTTC. The encoded protein is CASSQVWAQETQYF.

This chain links TRBV29-1 with TRBJ2-1; 7 positions agree with TRBD1. Per germline, CDR1 SQVTM and CDR2 ANQGSEA. The junction had 6 bases not matched to a gene; V was cut back by 4 bases and J by 6 bases. The CDR3 is 13 amino acids. The CDR3 here is CSVGGTGVNEQFF. Written as DNA, the CDR3 is TGCAGCGTTGGTGGAACAGGGGTCAATGAGCAGTTCTTC.

In its sample, this clone was seen a few times. The rearrangement uses TRBV6-1 and TRBJ1-1, with 10 bases that match TRBD1. V trimming: 6 bases; J trimming: 4 bases; junction bases outside the gene matches: 5. CDR3 length: 14 amino acids. CDR1 and CDR2 (germline): MNHNS, SASEGT. DNA for the CDR3: TGTGCCAGCAGCGGCGGACAGGGGGGCACTGAAGCTTTCTTT. It yields the protein CASSGGQGGTEAFF.

The chain combines TRBV25-1 with TRBJ2-7; tentatively, D is TRBD1 (6 bases). V lost 4 bases, J lost 2 bases, and 15 bases lay in between. CDR1 is MGHDK and CDR2 is SYGVNS in the germline V gene. The length of the CDR3 is 15 residues. In DNA form, the CDR3 reads TGTGCCAGCAGTGCCCGACAGGAAATGACCTACGAGCAGTACTTC. Translated, it gives CASSARQEMTYEQYF.

The chain uses TRBV5-1 and TRBJ1-4; tentative D call: TRBD1 (5 bases). CDR3 length equals 15 residues. CDR1 SGHRS and CDR2 YFSETQ come from the germline V gene. Deletions cut 1 base from V and 4 bases from J, with 11 bases between. This chain's CDR3 is CASSLNSGFNEKLFF. CDR3 DNA sequence: TGCGCCAGCAGCTTGAATTCAGGGTTTAATGAAAAACTGTTTTTT.

The chain recombines TRBV19 with TRBJ2-7, with 9 bases aligning to TRBD2. J was trimmed by 2 bases and V by 9 bases; bases with no gene match: 5. CDR1 and CDR2 from the germline V gene are LNHDA and SQIVND (reference sequence). The CDR3 has 13 residues. CDR3 nucleotides: TGTGCCAGCTCGGGACTAGCAGCCTACGAGCAGTACTTC. It codes for CASSGLAAYEQYF.

This chain joins TRBV12-5 and TRBJ2-5; 12 nucleotides match TRBD1. The CDR3 spans 16 residues. V lost 1 base, J lost 5 bases, and 5 bases stayed unmatched. The germline gives CDR1 LGHNT, CDR2 FRNRAP. CDR3 loop: CASGLGPGTGGETQYF. In DNA form, the CDR3 reads TGTGCTAGTGGTTTGGGACCCGGGACAGGGGGCGAGACCCAGTACTTC.

The J gene is TRBJ2-1, the V gene TRBV18, with 9 bases matching TRBD2. V lost 2 bases to trimming and J lost 8 bases; unmatched junction nucleotides: 7. CDR1 is KGHSH and CDR2 is LQKENI in the germline V gene. The CDR3 consists of 15 residues. The CDR3 DNA follows: TGTGCCAGCTCACCAATGGCGGGAGGGCCTGATGAGCAGTTCTTC. Translating gives CASSPMAGGPDEQFF.

The chain has TRBV28 and TRBJ2-7; 9 positions match TRBD1. Germline V gives CDR1 MDHEN, CDR2 SYDVKM. Trimming cost V 5 bases and J 3 bases; bases outside gene matches: 8. CDR3 length equals 15 residues. CDR3 sequence reads: CASSEPGQGNYEQYF. The CDR3 region has the DNA TGTGCCAGCAGTGAACCGGGACAGGGCAACTACGAGCAGTACTTC.

The chain uses TRBV5-4 and TRBJ2-2; the D is unclear. CDR1 is SGHNT and CDR2 is YYREEE in the germline V gene (reference sequence). This CDR3 region has 12 residues. Trimming shortened V by 5 bases and J by 2 bases, and 4 bases separated the two germline ends. The CDR3, as DNA: TGTGCCAGCAGATCAAACACCGGGGAGCTGTTTTTT. Protein product: CASRSNTGELFF.

The chain uses TRBV25-1 and TRBJ2-1; 8 bases line up with TRBD2. The CDR3 runs to 16 residues. The germline gives CDR1 MGHDK, CDR2 SYGVNS. Trimming at V came to 0 bases and at J to 4 bases, leaving 5 bases not matched to a gene. CDR3 sequence: CASSEYRGGRYNEQFF. The CDR3 bases are TGTGCCAGCAGTGAATACCGGGGGGGCCGATACAATGAGCAGTTCTTC.

This chain links TRBV2 with TRBJ2-4; 7 bases map to TRBD1. The CDR3 consists of 13 residues. The germline V gene has CDR1 SNHLY and CDR2 FYNNEI. The trim removed 7 bases at V and 5 bases at J, leaving 5 bases unmatched. DNA for the CDR3: TGTGCCAGCAACCGGGACAGCGAAAACATTCAGTACTTC. Its protein product is CASNRDSENIQYF.

V is TRBV28 and J is TRBJ2-1; 9 bases match TRBD1. This CDR3 comprises 19 residues. V shed 7 bases, J shed 3 bases, and the junction held 19 bases outside the gene matches. The germline V gene has CDR1 MDHEN and CDR2 SYDVKM. DNA of the CDR3: TGTGCCAGCACCTCACAGGGGGCCGATGGAGTAGGCTACTACAATGAGCAGTTCTTC. It is translated as CASTSQGADGVGYYNEQFF.

The CDR3 DNA follows: TGTGCCAGCAGCTTAGTAGGGGGCTACGAGCAGTACTTC. Its translation is CASSLVGGYEQYF. The rearrangement uses TRBV7-8 and TRBJ2-7, with D possibly TRBD1 on 6 matching bases. Trimming took off 1 base at V and 3 bases at J, with 7 bases between the two ends. Looked up from germline, CDR1 is SGHVS and CDR2 is FQNEAQ. CDR3 length: 13 residues.

This clone occurred a few times. This chain uses TRBV4-3 with TRBJ1-1; 7 bases line up with TRBD1. CDR3 length: 17 amino acids. After removal of 4 bases from V and 0 bases from J, the junction contained 11 bases not matched to a gene. Germline CDR1 is LGHNA and CDR2 is YSLEER. In nucleotides, the CDR3 is TGCGCCAGCAGCCTTACTTCGGGACAGCGCTTGAACACTGAAGCTTTCTTT. This encodes CASSLTSGQRLNTEAFF.

The chain links TRBV11-2 to TRBJ2-5, with TRBD2 matching 8 bases. The CDR3 has 17 residues. Trimming took 2 bases from V and 3 from J; bases not matched to a gene: 11. CDR1 is SGHAT, CDR2 FQNNGV, per germline. The CDR3 bases are TGTGCCAGCAGCTTATTTGTTGTGGCAGCGGGAGAAGAGACCCAGTACTTC. Encoded protein: CASSLFVVAAGEETQYF.

The rearrangement uses TRBV5-1 and TRBJ2-1; D perhaps matches TRBD1 (5 bases). Germline CDR1 and CDR2: SGHRS and YFSETQ. Trimming left V 0 bases short and J 5 bases short, with 9 bases between. The CDR3 loop spans 14 amino acids. CDR3 in DNA: TGCGCCAGCAGCTTGGGACAGCCCAACAATGAGCAGTTCTTC. It encodes CASSLGQPNNEQFF.

This chain uses TRBV27 with TRBJ1-1; D possibly corresponds to TRBD1 (6 bases). Per germline, CDR1 MNHEY and CDR2 SMNVEV (reference sequence). The CDR3 has 14 amino acids. V lost 2 bases and J lost 0, with 7 bases in between. The CDR3 DNA follows: TGTGCCAGCAGTTTAAGGGGGATGAACACTGAAGCTTTCTTT. Translation: CASSLRGMNTEAFF.

This clone was seen only a few times. J is TRBJ2-1 and V is TRBV5-5, with TRBD2 matching over 11 bases. Germline trimming cut 0 bases from V and 8 bases from J; bases unmatched to any gene: 10. Germline CDR1 is SGHKS and CDR2 is YYEKEE (reference sequence). This CDR3 region has 17 residues. The CDR3 sequence: CASSLGGAPGLADEQFF. The CDR3 DNA reads as TGTGCCAGCAGCTTGGGTGGGGCACCGGGACTAGCGGATGAGCAGTTCTTC.